This T cell receptor (beta chain) was sequenced for a study of T-cell memory formation after mild COVID-19. Notes on the study in general: The study found balanced CD4/CD8 in clones contracting day 15 to 85 and a CD4+ lean in later expanders.

Amplification by 5'RACE using constant-segment primers produced TCR alpha and TCR beta cDNA libraries that carried sample barcodes and UMIs. Each CDR3 protein is one row after TCRdb ran MiXCR on the 5' RACE reads. Here the sample spans about 49,000 distinct CDR3 sequences, about 7% being singletons. About this clonotype itself: Its antigen remains unidentified.

Germline V gene data show CDR1 as SNHLY and CDR2 as FYNNEI. J lost 6 bases, V lost 6 bases, and 9 bases had no gene match. The CDR3 loop spans 15 amino acids. This TCR was sampled from a man younger than 35 who had mild COVID-19 (a few samples of this study predate the infection). Cell type and time point are not known. The sequenced sample was PBMCs or a T cell subset sorted from them (not recorded which). The chain recombines TRBV2 with TRBJ2-2, with 8 bases matching TRBD1. CDR3 protein: CASSKVGQAPGELFF. CDR3 nucleotides: TGTGCCAGCAGCAAAGTGGGACAGGCCCCCGGGGAGCTGTTTTTT.